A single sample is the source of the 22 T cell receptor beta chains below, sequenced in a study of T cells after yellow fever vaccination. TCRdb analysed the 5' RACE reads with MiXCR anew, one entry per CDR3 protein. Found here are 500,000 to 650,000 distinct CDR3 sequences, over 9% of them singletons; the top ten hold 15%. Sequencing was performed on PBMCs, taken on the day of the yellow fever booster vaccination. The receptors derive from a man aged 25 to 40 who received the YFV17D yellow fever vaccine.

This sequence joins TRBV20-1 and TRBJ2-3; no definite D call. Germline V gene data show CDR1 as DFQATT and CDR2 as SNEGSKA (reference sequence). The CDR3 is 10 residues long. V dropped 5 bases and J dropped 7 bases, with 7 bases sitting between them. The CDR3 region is CSALQYTQYF. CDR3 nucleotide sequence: TGCAGTGCTCTGCAGTATACGCAGTATTTT.

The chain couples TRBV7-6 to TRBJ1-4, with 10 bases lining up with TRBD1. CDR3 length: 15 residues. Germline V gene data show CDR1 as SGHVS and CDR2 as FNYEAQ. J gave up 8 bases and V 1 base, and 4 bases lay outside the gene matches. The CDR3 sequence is CASSLEGTGEEKLFF. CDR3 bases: TGTGCCAGCAGCTTAGAAGGGACAGGGGAAGAAAAACTGTTTTTT.

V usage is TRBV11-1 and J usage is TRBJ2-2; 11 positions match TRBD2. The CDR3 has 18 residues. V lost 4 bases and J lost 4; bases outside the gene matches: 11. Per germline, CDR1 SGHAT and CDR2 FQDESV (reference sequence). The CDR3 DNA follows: TGTGCCAGCAGCTGGGTACTAGCGGGAGACGTTGTCACCGGGGAGCTGTTTTTT. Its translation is CASSWVLAGDVVTGELFF.

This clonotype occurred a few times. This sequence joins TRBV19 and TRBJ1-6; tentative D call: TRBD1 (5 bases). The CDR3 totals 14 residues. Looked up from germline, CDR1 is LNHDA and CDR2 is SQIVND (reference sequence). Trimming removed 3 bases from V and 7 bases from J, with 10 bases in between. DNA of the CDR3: TGTGCCAGTAGTATCGGGGCTACAAATTCACCCCTCCACTTT. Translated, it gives CASSIGATNSPLHF.

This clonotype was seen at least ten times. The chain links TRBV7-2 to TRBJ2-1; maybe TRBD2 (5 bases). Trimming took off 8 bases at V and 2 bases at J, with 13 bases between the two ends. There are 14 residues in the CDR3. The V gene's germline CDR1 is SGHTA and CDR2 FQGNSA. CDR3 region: CASALAETYNEQFF. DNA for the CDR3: TGTGCCAGCGCCCTAGCAGAAACCTACAATGAGCAGTTCTTC.

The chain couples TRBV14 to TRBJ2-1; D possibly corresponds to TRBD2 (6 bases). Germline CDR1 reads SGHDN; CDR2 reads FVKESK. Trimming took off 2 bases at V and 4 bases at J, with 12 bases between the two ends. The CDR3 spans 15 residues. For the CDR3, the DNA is TGTGCCAGCAGCCAACGGGGGATAGCGTACAATGAGCAGTTCTTC. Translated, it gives CASSQRGIAYNEQFF. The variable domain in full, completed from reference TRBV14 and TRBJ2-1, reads EAGVTQFPSHSVIEKGQTVTLRCDPISGHDNLYWYRRVMGKEIKFLLHFVKESKQDESGMPNNRFLAERTGGTYSTLKVQPAELEDSGVYFCASSQRGIAYNEQFFGPGTRLTVL.

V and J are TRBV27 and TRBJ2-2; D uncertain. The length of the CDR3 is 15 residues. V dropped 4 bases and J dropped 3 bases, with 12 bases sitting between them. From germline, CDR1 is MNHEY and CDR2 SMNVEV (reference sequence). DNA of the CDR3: TGTGCCAGCAGTTCTTGGTCTCGTGACACCGGGGAGCTGTTTTTT. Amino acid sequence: CASSSWSRDTGELFF.

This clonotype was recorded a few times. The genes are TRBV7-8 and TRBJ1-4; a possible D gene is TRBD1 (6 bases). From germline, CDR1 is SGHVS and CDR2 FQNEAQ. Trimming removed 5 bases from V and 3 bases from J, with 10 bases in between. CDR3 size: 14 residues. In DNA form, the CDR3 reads TGTGCCAGCAGCCAAGGGGGTTCTAATGAAAAACTGTTTTTT. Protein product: CASSQGGSNEKLFF.

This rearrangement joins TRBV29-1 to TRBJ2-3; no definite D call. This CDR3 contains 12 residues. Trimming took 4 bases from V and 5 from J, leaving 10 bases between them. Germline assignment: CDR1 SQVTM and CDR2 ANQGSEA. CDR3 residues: CSVGRSGDTQYF. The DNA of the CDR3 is TGCAGCGTTGGCAGAAGTGGAGATACGCAGTATTTT.

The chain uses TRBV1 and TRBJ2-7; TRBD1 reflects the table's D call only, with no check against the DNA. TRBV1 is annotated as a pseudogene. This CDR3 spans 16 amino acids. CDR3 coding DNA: TGCACCAGCAGCCAACCTCGGGACGGACGCTCCTACGAGCAGTACTTC. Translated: CTSSQPRDGRSYEQYF.

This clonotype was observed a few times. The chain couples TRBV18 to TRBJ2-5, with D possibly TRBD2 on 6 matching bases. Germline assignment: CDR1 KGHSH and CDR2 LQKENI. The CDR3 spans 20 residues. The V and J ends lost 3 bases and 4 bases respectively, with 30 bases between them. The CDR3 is CASSPFMYPGERDGGETQYF. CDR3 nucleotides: TGTGCCAGCTCACCCTTCATGTATCCAGGAGAACGGGACGGGGGAGAGACCCAGTACTTC.

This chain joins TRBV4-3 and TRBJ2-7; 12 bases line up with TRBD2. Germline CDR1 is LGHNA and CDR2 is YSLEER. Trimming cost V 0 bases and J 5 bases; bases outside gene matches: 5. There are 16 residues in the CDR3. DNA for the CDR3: TGCGCCAGCAGCCAAGAACCGACTAGCGGGAGCCACGAGCAGTACTTC. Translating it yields CASSQEPTSGSHEQYF.

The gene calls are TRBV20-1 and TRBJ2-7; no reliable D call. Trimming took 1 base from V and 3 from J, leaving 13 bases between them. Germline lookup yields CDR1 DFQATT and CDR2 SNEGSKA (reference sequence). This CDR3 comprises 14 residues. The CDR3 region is CSARGRVDLYEQYF. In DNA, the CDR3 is TGCAGTGCTAGAGGACGGGTGGACCTCTACGAGCAGTACTTC.

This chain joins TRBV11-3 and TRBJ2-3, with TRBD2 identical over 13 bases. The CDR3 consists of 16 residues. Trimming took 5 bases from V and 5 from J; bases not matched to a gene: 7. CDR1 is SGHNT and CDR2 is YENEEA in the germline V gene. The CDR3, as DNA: TGTGCCAGCAGCGCAGGGACTAGCGGGATGGGAGATACGCAGTATTTT. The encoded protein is CASSAGTSGMGDTQYF. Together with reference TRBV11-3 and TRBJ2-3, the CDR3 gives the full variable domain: EAGVVQSPRYKIIEKKQPVAFWCNPISGHNTLYWYLQNLGQGPELLIRYENEEAVDDSQLPKDRFSAERLKGVDSTLKIQPAELGDSAVYLCASSAGTSGMGDTQYFGPGTRLTVL.

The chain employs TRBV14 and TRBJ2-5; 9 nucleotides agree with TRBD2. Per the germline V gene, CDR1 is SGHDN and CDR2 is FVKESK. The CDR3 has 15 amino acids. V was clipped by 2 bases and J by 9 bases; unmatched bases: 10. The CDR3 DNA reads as TGTGCCAGCAGCCAAATAGCGGGAGTAAGAATCGCCCAGTACTTC. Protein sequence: CASSQIAGVRIAQYF.

For the CDR3, the DNA is TGCAGTGCTGGCCCCAGGATAGCGGGGGGACGGGATACGCAGTATTTT. Its translation is CSAGPRIAGGRDTQYF. This chain joins TRBV20-1 and TRBJ2-3; 10 positions match TRBD2. The ends lost 5 bases at V and 6 bases at J; junction bases unmatched: 14. This CDR3 has 16 residues. Per germline, CDR1 DFQATT and CDR2 SNEGSKA (reference sequence).

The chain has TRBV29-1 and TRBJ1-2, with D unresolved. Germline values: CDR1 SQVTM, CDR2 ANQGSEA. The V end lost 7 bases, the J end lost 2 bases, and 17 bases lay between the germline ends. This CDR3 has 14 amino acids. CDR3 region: CSASTRFNNYGYTF. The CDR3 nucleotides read TGCAGCGCCTCCACCCGCTTCAACAACTATGGCTACACCTTC.

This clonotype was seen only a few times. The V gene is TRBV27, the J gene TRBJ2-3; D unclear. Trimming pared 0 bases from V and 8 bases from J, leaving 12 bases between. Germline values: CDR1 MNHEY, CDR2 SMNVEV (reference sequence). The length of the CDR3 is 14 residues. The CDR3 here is CASSLSPYPPTQYF. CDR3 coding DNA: TGTGCCAGCAGTTTATCGCCCTATCCCCCTACGCAGTATTTT.

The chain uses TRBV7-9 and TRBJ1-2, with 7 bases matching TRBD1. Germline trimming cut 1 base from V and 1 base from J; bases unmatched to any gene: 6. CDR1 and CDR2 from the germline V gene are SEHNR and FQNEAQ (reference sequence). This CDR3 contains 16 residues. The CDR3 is CASSLDLQGHNYGYTF. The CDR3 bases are TGTGCCAGCAGCTTAGATCTACAGGGGCATAACTATGGCTACACCTTC. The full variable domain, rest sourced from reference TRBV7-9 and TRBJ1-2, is DTGVSQNPRHKITKRGQNVTFRCDPISEHNRLYWYRQTLGQGPEFLTYFQNEAQLEKSRLLSDRFSAERPKGSFSTLEIQRTEQGDSAMYLCASSLDLQGHNYGYTFGSGTRLTVV.

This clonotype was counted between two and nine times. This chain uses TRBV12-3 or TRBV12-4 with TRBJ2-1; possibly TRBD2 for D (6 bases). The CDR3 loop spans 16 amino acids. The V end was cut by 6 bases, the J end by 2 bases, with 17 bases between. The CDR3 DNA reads TGTGCCAGCAGCCCCTCCGGGAGTCGGGCCTACAATGAGCAGTTCTTC. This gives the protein CASSPSGSRAYNEQFF.

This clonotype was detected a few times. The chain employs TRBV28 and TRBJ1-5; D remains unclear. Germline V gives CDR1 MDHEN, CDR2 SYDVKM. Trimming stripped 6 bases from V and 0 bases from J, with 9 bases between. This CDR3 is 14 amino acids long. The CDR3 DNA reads TGTGCCAGCAGGTCAACCGTTAGCAATCAGCCCCAGCATTTT. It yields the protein CASRSTVSNQPQHF. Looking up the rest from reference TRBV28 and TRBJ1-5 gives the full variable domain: DVKVTQSSRYLVKRTGEKVFLECVQDMDHENMFWYRQDPGLGLRLIYFSYDVKMKEKGDIPEGYSVSREKKERFSLILESASTNQTSMYLCASRSTVSNQPQHFGDGTRLSIL.

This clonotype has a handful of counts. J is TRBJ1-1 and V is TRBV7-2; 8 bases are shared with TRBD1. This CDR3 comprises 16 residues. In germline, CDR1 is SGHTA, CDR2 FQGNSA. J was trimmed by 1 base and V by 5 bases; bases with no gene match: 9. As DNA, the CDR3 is TGTGCCAGCAGCCCGACAGGGGCGGGACAGAACACTGAAGCTTTCTTT. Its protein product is CASSPTGAGQNTEAFF.